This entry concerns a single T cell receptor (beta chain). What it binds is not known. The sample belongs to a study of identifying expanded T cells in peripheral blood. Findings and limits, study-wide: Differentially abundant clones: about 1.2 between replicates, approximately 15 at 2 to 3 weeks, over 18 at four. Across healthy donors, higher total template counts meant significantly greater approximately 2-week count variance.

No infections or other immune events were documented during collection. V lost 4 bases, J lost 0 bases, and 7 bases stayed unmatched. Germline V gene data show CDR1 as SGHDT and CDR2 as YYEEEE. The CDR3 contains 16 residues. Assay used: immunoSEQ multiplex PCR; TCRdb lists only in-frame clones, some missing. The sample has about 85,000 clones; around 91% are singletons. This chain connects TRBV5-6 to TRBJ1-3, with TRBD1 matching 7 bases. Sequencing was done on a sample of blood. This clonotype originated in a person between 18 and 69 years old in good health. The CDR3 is CASSRRDSYSGNTIYF. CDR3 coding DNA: TGTGCCAGCAGCCGCCGGGACAGTTACTCTGGAAACACCATATATTTT.